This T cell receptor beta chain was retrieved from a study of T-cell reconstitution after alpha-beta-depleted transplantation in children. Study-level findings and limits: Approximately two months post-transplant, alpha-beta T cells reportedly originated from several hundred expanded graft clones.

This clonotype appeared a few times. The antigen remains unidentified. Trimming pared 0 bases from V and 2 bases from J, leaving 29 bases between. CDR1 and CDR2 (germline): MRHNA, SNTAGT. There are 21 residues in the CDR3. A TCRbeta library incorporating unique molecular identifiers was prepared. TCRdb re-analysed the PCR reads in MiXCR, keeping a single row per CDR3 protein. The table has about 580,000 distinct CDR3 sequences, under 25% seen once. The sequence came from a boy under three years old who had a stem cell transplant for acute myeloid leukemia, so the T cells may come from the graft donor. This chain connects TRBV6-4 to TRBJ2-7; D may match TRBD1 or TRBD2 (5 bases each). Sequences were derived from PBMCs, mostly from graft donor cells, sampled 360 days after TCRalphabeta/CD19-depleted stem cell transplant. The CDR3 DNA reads TGTGCCAGCAGTGACTCGGGGGAGTCGCATCACGCACAGCGGCAAACCTACGAGCAGTACGTC. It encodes CASSDSGESHHAQRQTYEQYV.